These 22 T cell receptor beta chains came from one sample sequenced in a study of beta chain features in type 1 diabetes. Study-wide results and limits: TCRB CDR3s were moderately but significantly shorter in Type 1 diabetes patients in all four CD4+ subsets.

Expressed TCRB transcripts got sequenced, as all isolated RNA was reverse transcribed. Sequencing used immunoSEQ multiplex PCR; TCRdb keeps in-frame clones, though not all of them. This repertoire shows 20,000 to 25,000 clones, less than 75% found once; its top ten account for 0.37%. The antigens of these receptors remain unknown. Sequenced material: stem cell memory CD4+ T cells from blood. The receptors derive from a young man with type 1 diabetes.

This clone was recorded a few times. J is TRBJ2-7 and V is TRBV18; 9 positions agree with TRBD1. The V segment lost 4 bases and the J segment 6 bases; nucleotides outside the gene matches: 7. This CDR3 comprises 14 residues. CDR1 and CDR2 (germline): KGHSH, LQKENI. The CDR3 DNA sequence: TGTGCCAGCTCACGCGGGGACAGGGCGTTCGAGCAGTACTTC. Protein product: CASSRGDRAFEQYF.

The chain is built from TRBV7-2 and TRBJ2-5, with D perhaps matching TRBD2 (5 bases). The CDR3 loop spans 14 amino acids. Looked up from germline, CDR1 is SGHTA and CDR2 is FQGNSA. Trimming stripped 6 bases from V and 2 bases from J, with 13 bases between. The CDR3 DNA reads TGTGCCAGCAGAACGACGACGGGGCAAGAGACCCAGTACTTC. Translated, it gives CASRTTTGQETQYF.

This clone was detected only a few times. The J gene is TRBJ2-2, the V gene TRBV12-2; the table's D call of TRBD1 was not tested on the DNA. TRBV12-2 is a pseudogene segment. The CDR3 covers 14 residues. The CDR3 protein is CASRPDRIPGELFF. DNA of the CDR3: TGTGCAAGTCGCCCGGACAGGATCCCCGGGGAGCTGTTTTTT.

The V call is TRBV19, the J call TRBJ2-1; D may be TRBD1 (5 bases). Germline loops: CDR1 LNHDA, CDR2 SQIVND (reference sequence). Trimming took 1 base from V and 9 from J, leaving 16 bases between them. This CDR3 contains 15 residues. CDR3 sequence: CASSIVDPGPGEQFF. CDR3 nucleotides: TGTGCCAGTAGTATAGTTGATCCAGGGCCGGGTGAGCAGTTCTTC.

The chain couples TRBV5-4 to TRBJ1-2; 7 positions match TRBD1. Germline V gives CDR1 SGHNT, CDR2 YYREEE (reference sequence). After removal of 4 bases from V and 2 bases from J, the junction contained 8 bases not matched to a gene. The CDR3 contains 15 residues. The CDR3 spells CASSRADRANYGYTF. CDR3 DNA sequence: TGTGCCAGCAGCCGGGCTGACAGGGCCAACTATGGCTACACCTTC.

The gene calls are TRBV30 and TRBJ2-4; 11 bases are shared with TRBD1. The CDR3 is made up of 11 amino acids. J was trimmed by 16 bases and V by 1 base; bases with no gene match: 3. The germline V gene has CDR1 GTSNPN and CDR2 SVGIG (reference sequence). The CDR3 sequence: CAWSGGTGGYF. CDR3 in DNA: TGTGCCTGGAGTGGTGGGACAGGGGGTTACTTC.

This clone was found a few times. The V and J genes are TRBV5-4 and TRBJ2-5; 8 bases align to TRBD2. Germline CDR1 and CDR2: SGHNT and YYREEE (reference sequence). CDR3 size: 16 residues. Trimming removed 3 bases from V and 0 bases from J; junction bases left unmatched: 7. CDR3 protein: CASSSLGGGYQETQYF. In DNA form, the CDR3 reads TGTGCCAGCAGCTCGCTTGGCGGGGGGTACCAAGAGACCCAGTACTTC.

The rearrangement joins TRBV2 to TRBJ1-5; D gene unclear. Trimming removed 3 bases from V and 5 bases from J, with 11 bases in between. The CDR3 runs to 14 residues. Per the germline V gene, CDR1 is SNHLY and CDR2 is FYNNEI. Here the CDR3 reads CASSDPPADQPQHF. The CDR3 DNA reads TGTGCCAGCAGTGATCCCCCCGCAGATCAGCCCCAGCATTTT.

In this sample, this clone turned up a few times. V usage is TRBV7-2 and J usage is TRBJ2-4; 8 bases are a match to TRBD2. Germline CDR1 SGHTA, CDR2 FQGNSA. The CDR3 consists of 12 residues. J gave up 12 bases and V 5 bases, and 6 bases lay outside the gene matches. Here the CDR3 DNA reads TGTGCCAGCAGCCGGGGACTAGATAGTCAGTACTTC. It encodes CASSRGLDSQYF.

The CDR3 coding sequence is TGCAGCGTTGAAGTTCCCCGGGACAGGGGGGGCGAGCAGTACTTC. It specifies CSVEVPRDRGGEQYF. The chain joins TRBV29-1 to TRBJ2-7; the match to TRBD1 covers 11 bases. CDR3 length: 15 residues. V shed 1 base, J shed 6 bases, and the junction held 8 bases outside the gene matches. The V gene's germline CDR1 is SQVTM and CDR2 ANQGSEA.

The rearrangement uses TRBV5-1 and TRBJ1-3; the D gene is possibly TRBD1 (5 bases). The germline V gene encodes CDR1 SGHRS and CDR2 YFSETQ. The CDR3 spans 15 residues. V lost 5 bases to trimming and J lost 0 bases, with 12 bases between them. CDR3 residues: CASRQAGTSGNTIYF. DNA for the CDR3: TGCGCCAGCAGACAGGCAGGAACCTCTGGAAACACCATATATTTT.

The chain uses TRBV6-4 and TRBJ2-2; tentatively, D is TRBD1 (6 bases). Germline V gene data show CDR1 as MRHNA and CDR2 as SNTAGT. Deletions cut 6 bases from V and 6 bases from J, with 14 bases between. The CDR3 loop spans 14 amino acids. The CDR3, as DNA: TGTGCCAGCAGCACCGAACAGGGCCCCGGGGAGCTGTTTTTT. This gives the protein CASSTEQGPGELFF.

This chain links TRBV6-5 with TRBJ2-3, with D perhaps matching TRBD1 (6 bases). CDR3 length: 14 residues. Trimming took off 5 bases at V and 6 bases at J, with 15 bases between the two ends. The germline V gene encodes CDR1 MNHEY and CDR2 SVGAGI. The CDR3 DNA is TGTGCCAGCAGTCTTCTCGACAGGAAGGATACGCAGTATTTT. Translation: CASSLLDRKDTQYF.

This clone was observed a handful of times. The chain has TRBV5-1 and TRBJ1-1, with D unclear. This CDR3 region has 15 residues. CDR1 is SGHRS, CDR2 YFSETQ, per germline. Trimming removed 3 bases at V and 3 bases at J, with 15 bases between. The chain's CDR3 is CASSSVGLVYTEAFF. The CDR3 DNA is TGCGCCAGCAGCTCCGTCGGTCTGGTTTACACTGAAGCTTTCTTT. The variable domain in full, completed from reference TRBV5-1 and TRBJ1-1, reads KAGVTQTPRYLIKTRGQQVTLSCSPISGHRSVSWYQQTPGQGLQFLFEYFSETQRNKGNFPGRFSGRQFSNSRSEMNVSTLELGDSALYLCASSSVGLVYTEAFFGQGTRLTVV.

A few counts support this clone. The chain employs TRBV6-5 and TRBJ2-7, with D perhaps matching TRBD2 (6 bases). Per the germline V gene, CDR1 is MNHEY and CDR2 is SVGAGI. The CDR3 covers 16 residues. With 0 bases removed from V and 7 bases from J, the gap between germline ends came to 19 bases. This chain's CDR3 is CASSYSGGNQRGEQYF. The CDR3 DNA reads as TGTGCCAGCAGTTACTCGGGAGGCAACCAACGGGGTGAGCAGTACTTC.

The rearrangement links TRBV7-2 to TRBJ1-5; D not resolved. Germline-derived CDR1 and CDR2 are SGHTA and FQGNSA. V lost 5 bases to trimming and J lost 3 bases, with 11 bases between them. CDR3 length equals 14 residues. This chain's CDR3 is CASSERGNNQPQHF. DNA for the CDR3: TGTGCCAGCAGCGAACGGGGAAACAATCAGCCCCAGCATTTT.

This clone was observed a few times. The chain couples TRBV5-4 to TRBJ1-6; D gene unclear. Trimming cost V 0 bases and J 0 bases, with 10 bases left between them. In germline, CDR1 is SGHNT, CDR2 YYREEE (reference sequence). The CDR3 is made up of 17 amino acids. The CDR3 loop is CASSLDPLSSYNSPLHF. The CDR3 nucleotides are TGTGCCAGCAGCTTGGATCCGCTGAGCTCCTATAATTCACCCCTCCACTTT.

This clone appeared a few times. The rearrangement uses TRBV5-1 and TRBJ2-3; 14 nucleotides agree with TRBD2. Trimming removed 0 bases from V and 3 bases from J; junction bases left unmatched: 3. The CDR3 consists of 17 residues. CDR1 and CDR2 from the germline V gene are SGHRS and YFSETQ. The CDR3 DNA is TGCGCCAGCAGCTTGGGTCGACTAGCGGGGGGGACAGATACGCAGTATTTT. Residues: CASSLGRLAGGTDTQYF. Using reference TRBV5-1 and TRBJ2-3 for the parts outside the CDR3, the full variable domain is KAGVTQTPRYLIKTRGQQVTLSCSPISGHRSVSWYQQTPGQGLQFLFEYFSETQRNKGNFPGRFSGRQFSNSRSEMNVSTLELGDSALYLCASSLGRLAGGTDTQYFGPGTRLTVL.

This clone came up a few times. The rearrangement links TRBV30 to TRBJ1-1, with 7 positions matching TRBD1. Germline values: CDR1 GTSNPN, CDR2 SVGIG (reference sequence). This CDR3 contains 13 residues. J lost 6 bases, V lost 5 bases, and 9 bases had no gene match. The CDR3 is CAWARDSLPEAFF. CDR3 DNA sequence: TGTGCCTGGGCAAGGGACAGTCTGCCTGAAGCTTTCTTT.

This clone has just a few counts. The V gene is TRBV7-2, the J gene TRBJ1-1; D is perhaps TRBD1 (6 bases). V lost 4 bases and J 0 bases, leaving 12 bases between the germline ends. This CDR3 region has 15 residues. Germline V gives CDR1 SGHTA, CDR2 FQGNSA. Written as DNA, the CDR3 is TGTGCCAGCAGCTCGATACAGGGCTTGAACACTGAAGCTTTCTTT. As protein: CASSSIQGLNTEAFF.

Worth noting for this clone: An end of the junction does not agree with germline; a read error may underlie this. The same CDR3 also results from other DNA sequences found in this sample. V gene TRBV5-4 combines with J gene TRBJ2-7, with TRBD2 identical over 9 bases. The germline V gene encodes CDR1 SGHNT and CDR2 YYREEE (reference sequence). CDR3 length: 16 residues. The CDR3 DNA follows: TGTGCCAGCAGCTTGGGGCGGTCTAGCGGGACCTACGAGCAATACTTC. Its protein is CASSLGRSSGTYEQYF.

The chain combines TRBV7-9 with TRBJ1-3; 9 nucleotides line up with TRBD1. The CDR3 loop spans 17 amino acids. The ends lost 0 bases at V and 7 bases at J; junction bases unmatched: 10. Germline CDR1 reads SEHNR; CDR2 reads FQNEAQ (reference sequence). The CDR3 DNA is TGTGCCAGCAGCTTAGCGCATGGGACAGGGACGGTGAACACCATATATTTT. Amino acid sequence: CASSLAHGTGTVNTIYF. Looking up the rest from reference TRBV7-9 and TRBJ1-3 gives the full variable domain: DTGVSQNPRHKITKRGQNVTFRCDPISEHNRLYWYRQTLGQGPEFLTYFQNEAQLEKSRLLSDRFSAERPKGSFSTLEIQRTEQGDSAMYLCASSLAHGTGTVNTIYFGEGSWLTVV.